A single sample is the source of the 25 T cell receptor beta chains below, sequenced in a study of blood T cells in healthy people across ages. Using a J-beta primer mix together with a sample-barcoded 5' primer, a second PCR was run for roughly 7 to 11 cycles. TCRdb reprocessed the 5' RACE reads via MiXCR and lists one record per CDR3 protein. This sample has hundreds of thousands of distinct CDR3 sequences, with roughly 50% found just once. The sequenced material came from blood. The origin of the receptors is a man aged 35 to 55 in good health.

V and J are TRBV7-2 and TRBJ2-5; 11 bases are a match to TRBD2. The CDR3 runs 18 residues. Germline CDR1 and CDR2: SGHTA and FQGNSA. The V and J ends lost 3 bases and 1 base, in that order; junction bases with no gene match: 10. CDR3 amino acids: CASSFALAGGASQETQYF. In DNA form, the CDR3 reads TGTGCCAGCAGCTTTGCCCTAGCGGGGGGCGCCTCCCAAGAGACCCAGTACTTC.

The chain has TRBV7-2 and TRBJ2-1, with 11 positions matching TRBD2. In germline, CDR1 is SGHTA, CDR2 FQGNSA. V lost 2 bases to trimming and J lost 4 bases; unmatched junction nucleotides: 7. There are 17 residues in the CDR3. As DNA, the CDR3 is TGTGCCAGCAGCTTACAACCGGGGACTAGCGGATACAATGAGCAGTTCTTC. Translating gives CASSLQPGTSGYNEQFF.

This clonotype has a handful of counts. This chain connects TRBV27 to TRBJ2-7; 7 nucleotides agree with TRBD2. The CDR3 is made up of 16 amino acids. V was clipped by 0 bases and J by 1 base; unmatched bases: 6. Germline values: CDR1 MNHEY, CDR2 SMNVEV (reference sequence). The chain's CDR3 is CASSLSGGSLSYEQYF. CDR3 bases: TGTGCCAGCAGTTTATCCGGCGGGAGTCTATCCTACGAGCAGTACTTC.

This clonotype was counted only a few times. This clone may be a read error of a much larger clone one base away. V is TRBV9 and J is TRBJ2-1; a possible D gene is TRBD1 (6 bases). Trimming cost V 8 bases and J 4 bases, with 7 bases left between them. This CDR3 comprises 11 residues. Germline V gene sequence: CDR1 SGDLS, CDR2 YYNGEE. The CDR3 sequence: CARGAYNEQFF. For the CDR3, the DNA is TGTGCCAGGGGGGCTTACAATGAGCAGTTCTTC.

The J gene is TRBJ2-3, the V gene TRBV2; D possibly corresponds to TRBD1 (6 bases). Per germline, CDR1 SNHLY and CDR2 FYNNEI. The CDR3 runs to 13 residues. V shed 11 bases and J shed 3 bases, with 15 bases lying between them. In nucleotides, the CDR3 is TGTGCCGGCGCAGGGCAGGGGACAGATACGCAGTATTTT. The encoded protein is CAGAGQGTDTQYF.

This rearrangement joins TRBV7-9 to TRBJ2-5, with 9 bases fitting TRBD1. The DNA end is more similar to TRBJ2-7, so the J call may be wrong. From germline, CDR1 is SEHNR and CDR2 FQNEAQ (reference sequence). There are 13 residues in the CDR3. The CDR3 DNA follows: TGTGCCAGCCAGACAGGGGGAGATTACGAGCAGTACTTC. As protein: CASQTGGDYEQYF.

This clonotype was detected only a few times. The V gene is TRBV7-9, the J gene TRBJ2-7, with D perhaps TRBD2 (6 bases). The J call is uncertain, as TRBJ2-5 better fits the DNA end. CDR3 size: 17 residues. Germline loops: CDR1 SEHNR, CDR2 FQNEAQ (reference sequence). CDR3 in amino acids: CASSHIQSGVRLKTQYF. CDR3 coding DNA: TGTGCCAGCAGCCATATACAGTCGGGGGTGCGGTTGAAGACCCAGTACTTC.

The rearrangement uses TRBV5-1 and TRBJ1-1; the D gene is possibly TRBD1 (5 bases). The CDR3 spans 14 residues. V lost 0 bases and J lost 4, with 10 bases in between. Germline V gene lookup returns CDR1 SGHRS and CDR2 YFSETQ. The CDR3 nucleotides are TGCGCCAGCAGCTTGGGGGGTCAGGGCACTGAAGCTTTCTTT. Protein: CASSLGGQGTEAFF. Full variable domain (outside the CDR3, taken from reference TRBV5-1 and TRBJ1-1): KAGVTQTPRYLIKTRGQQVTLSCSPISGHRSVSWYQQTPGQGLQFLFEYFSETQRNKGNFPGRFSGRQFSNSRSEMNVSTLELGDSALYLCASSLGGQGTEAFFGQGTRLTVV.

This chain connects TRBV12-3 or TRBV12-4 to TRBJ2-5, with D hard to call. The J call could be wrong; TRBJ2-4 is a better fit for the DNA end. CDR3 length equals 13 residues. Here the CDR3 reads CASTPGVRNIQYF. In DNA, the CDR3 is TGTGCCAGCACACCTGGGGTAAGGAACATTCAGTACTTC.

In its sample, this clonotype was seen a few times. One end of the junction varies from germline; a read error may be responsible. The CDR3: CATSLGSQRTSHYDEQFF. The CDR3 bases are TGTGCCACCAGCCTTGGGAGTCAGCGGACCTCCCACTACGATGAGCAGTTCTTC. The V gene is TRBV24-1, the J gene TRBJ2-1; tentative D call: TRBD2 (5 bases). Looked up from germline, CDR1 is KGHDR and CDR2 is SFDVKD. The CDR3 is 18 amino acids.

The V call is TRBV20-1, the J call TRBJ1-5; D is undetermined. Germline V gene data show CDR1 as DFQATT and CDR2 as SNEGSKA (reference sequence). This CDR3 spans 14 amino acids. V shed 5 bases and J shed 2 bases, with 13 bases lying between them. The CDR3 loop is CSAPRTSGNQPQHF. CDR3 nucleotide sequence: TGCAGTGCTCCCCGGACTAGCGGCAATCAGCCCCAGCATTTT.

This chain uses TRBV28 with TRBJ2-3; 7 nucleotides match TRBD1. This CDR3 is built from 16 residues. Looked up from germline, CDR1 is MDHEN and CDR2 is SYDVKM. V shed 8 bases, J shed 1 base, and the junction held 12 bases outside the gene matches. The CDR3 DNA sequence: TGTGCCAGCCTGGGACAGAGACAGCCTGGCACAGATACGCAGTATTTT. Translated: CASLGQRQPGTDTQYF.

In its sample, this clonotype was seen once. The J gene is TRBJ2-5, the V gene TRBV7-2, with TRBD2 matching 11 bases. There are 19 residues in the CDR3. Germline V gene lookup returns CDR1 SGHTA and CDR2 FQGNSA. V dropped 5 bases and J dropped 7; count of bases not matched to a gene: 21. The CDR3 sequence is CASSDVGQRGTSGAGTQYF. CDR3 coding DNA: TGTGCCAGCAGCGATGTTGGGCAAAGAGGGACTAGCGGCGCGGGGACCCAGTACTTC.

The rearrangement joins TRBV28 to TRBJ2-7, with 9 bases lining up with TRBD2. Per the germline V gene, CDR1 is MDHEN and CDR2 is SYDVKM. The CDR3 is made up of 15 amino acids. V lost 2 bases and J lost 3; bases outside the gene matches: 5. The CDR3 sequence is CASSLGREGHYEQYF. DNA for the CDR3: TGTGCCAGCAGTTTAGGGCGGGAGGGCCACTACGAGCAGTACTTC. Together with reference TRBV28 and TRBJ2-7, the CDR3 gives the full variable domain: DVKVTQSSRYLVKRTGEKVFLECVQDMDHENMFWYRQDPGLGLRLIYFSYDVKMKEKGDIPEGYSVSREKKERFSLILESASTNQTSMYLCASSLGREGHYEQYFGPGTRLTVT.

This chain joins TRBV15 and TRBJ2-5; D might be TRBD1 or TRBD2, each matching 5 bases. Germline V gives CDR1 LNHNV, CDR2 YYDKDF (reference sequence). The CDR3 loop spans 15 amino acids. V was trimmed by 0 bases and J by 4 bases, leaving 12 bases between them. Written as DNA, the CDR3 is TGTGCCACCAGCAGAGATCCTGGGGCGGGAGAGACCCAGTACTTC. Its translation is CATSRDPGAGETQYF.

The sample holds a few counts of this clonotype. V and J are TRBV7-3 and TRBJ2-5, with a weak D call TRBD1 (5 bases). Germline CDR1 reads SGHTA; CDR2 reads FQGTGA. V was pared by 3 bases and J by 11 bases, with 25 bases between. The CDR3 extends over 16 amino acids. The CDR3 is CASSFLPRTGYNEQYF. CDR3 sequence (DNA): TGTGCCAGCAGCTTCCTACCCCGAACAGGCTACAATGAGCAGTACTTC.

The CDR3: CSARDRGGSNTEAFF. The CDR3 DNA reads TGCAGTGCTAGAGATCGTGGGGGCAGTAACACTGAAGCTTTCTTT. The chain is built from TRBV20-1 and TRBJ1-1, with D perhaps matching TRBD1 (6 bases). This CDR3 has 15 amino acids. Trimming pared 0 bases from V and 2 bases from J, leaving 13 bases between. CDR1 DFQATT and CDR2 SNEGSKA come from the germline V gene (reference sequence).

This clonotype was counted many times. The chain employs TRBV3-1 and TRBJ2-3; 9 bases match TRBD1. Germline V lookup: CDR1 LGHDT, CDR2 YNNKEL (reference sequence). The CDR3 sequence is 15 residues long. V lost 1 base, J lost 3 bases, and 2 bases stayed unmatched. Here the CDR3 DNA reads TGTGCCAGCAGCCAAGTCGGGACAGGGACAGATACGCAGTATTTT. Protein product: CASSQVGTGTDTQYF.

This clonotype was seen a few times. Written as DNA, the CDR3 is TGTGCCAGCAGTGATGGGACCCACTATGGCTACACCTTC. Protein: CASSDGTHYGYTF. This chain joins TRBV27 and TRBJ1-2; a weak D match, TRBD1 (5 bases). The V gene's germline CDR1 is MNHEY and CDR2 SMNVEV (reference sequence). The CDR3 contains 13 residues. V lost 5 bases to trimming and J lost 3 bases, with 10 bases between them.

This clonotype appeared many times. DNA of the CDR3: TGTGCCAGCAGCCCTTCGTCTAGCGATCAAGAGACCCAGTACTTC. Protein product: CASSPSSSDQETQYF. This chain uses TRBV7-6 with TRBJ2-5; possibly TRBD2 for D (6 bases). CDR1 is SGHVS and CDR2 is FNYEAQ in the germline V gene. This CDR3 comprises 15 residues. V was trimmed by 5 bases and J by 2 bases, leaving 15 bases between them.

This clonotype was detected only a few times. This chain uses TRBV29-1 with TRBJ2-7; D uncertain. Trimming cost V 7 bases and J 0 bases, with 19 bases left between them. CDR3 length: 15 residues. Germline CDR1 and CDR2: SQVTM and ANQGSEA. In DNA form, the CDR3 reads TGCAGCGCCCGCTCTGACACACACCACTCCTACGAGCAGTACTTC. Its translation: CSARSDTHHSYEQYF.

V gene TRBV24-1 combines with J gene TRBJ2-5; possibly TRBD2 for D (7 bases). This CDR3 spans 14 amino acids. With 2 bases removed from V and 7 bases from J, the gap between germline ends came to 13 bases. In germline, CDR1 is KGHDR, CDR2 SFDVKD. Here the CDR3 DNA reads TGTGCCACCAGTGATTCCGGGGGGCGGGCGACCCAGTACTTC. Amino acids: CATSDSGGRATQYF.

This clonotype was observed a handful of times. The chain recombines TRBV6-5 with TRBJ1-1; D gene uncertain. Germline V gene lookup returns CDR1 MNHEY and CDR2 SVGAGI. The CDR3 length is 14 residues. Trimming pared 2 bases from V and 4 bases from J, leaving 11 bases between. CDR3 nucleotides: TGTGCCAGCAGTTACAAAGGAGGAGGCACTGAAGCTTTCTTT. Residues: CASSYKGGGTEAFF.

The J gene is TRBJ2-1, the V gene TRBV20-1, with D unclear. This CDR3 has 14 residues. Germline lookup yields CDR1 DFQATT and CDR2 SNEGSKA (reference sequence). V was cut by 6 bases and J by 0 bases, with 12 bases left in between. The CDR3 DNA follows: TGCAGTGCCCTCCGAAAGAGCTCCTACAATGAGCAGTTCTTC. The encoded protein is CSALRKSSYNEQFF.

This clonotype occurred a few times. The chain recombines TRBV2 with TRBJ2-7, with TRBD2 matching over 10 bases. Germline trimming cut 7 bases from V and 3 bases from J; bases unmatched to any gene: 6. The V gene's germline CDR1 is SNHLY and CDR2 FYNNEI. CDR3 size: 14 residues. The DNA for the CDR3 is TGTGCCAGCACCCTACTAGCGGGACACTACGAGCAGTACTTC. Its protein product is CASTLLAGHYEQYF.